A single sample gave rise to the 5 T cell receptor beta chains below, sequenced in a study of blood T cells in healthy people across ages. A sample-barcoded 5' primer and a J-beta primer mix were used in a second PCR of about 7 to 12 cycles. MiXCR, run by TCRdb on the 5' RACE reads, gives a single entry per CDR3 protein. This sample has approximately 800,000 distinct CDR3 sequences; about 46% occur once, and the top ten carry 15% to 20%. The specimen was blood. The receptors were sampled from an elderly man in good health.

This clonotype was counted only a few times. The junction differs from germline at one of its ends, possibly a read error. The chain recombines TRBV7-7 with TRBJ2-3; D remains unclear. Germline CDR1 is SSHAT and CDR2 is FNYEAQ (reference sequence). CDR3 length: 13 amino acids. This CDR3 reads CASSLDSHDTQYF. The CDR3 nucleotides are TGTGCTAGCAGCCTCGACTCCCACGATACGCAGTATTTT.

The chain combines TRBV24-1 with TRBJ2-7; 7 bases map to TRBD1. The germline CDR1 and CDR2 sequences are KGHDR and SFDVKD. CDR3 length equals 12 residues. Unmatched junction bases numbered 6, after V lost 3 bases and J lost 11 bases. The CDR3 region is CATSDDGTVEYF. CDR3 coding DNA: TGTGCCACCAGTGATGACGGGACAGTTGAGTACTTC.

This clonotype was detected only a few times. The chain uses TRBV29-1 and TRBJ1-1, with 7 bases lining up with TRBD1. Trimming took 7 bases from V and 5 from J; bases not matched to a gene: 10. CDR1 and CDR2 (germline): SQVTM, ANQGSEA. CDR3 length: 13 residues. CDR3 coding DNA: TGCAGCGGAGAAAGGGGGCGCGGGACTGAAGCTTTCTTT. Translated, it gives CSGERGRGTEAFF. Drawing the rest from reference TRBV29-1 and TRBJ1-1, the complete variable domain is SAVISQKPSRDICQRGTSLTIQCQVDSQVTMMFWYRQQPGQSLTLIATANQGSEATYESGFVIDKFPISRPNLTFSTLTVSNMSPEDSSIYLCSGERGRGTEAFFGQGTRLTVV.

This clonotype was counted only a few times. The V and J genes are TRBV7-2 and TRBJ2-5; possibly TRBD1 or TRBD2 for D (5 bases each). This CDR3 comprises 14 residues. Between the trimmed V and J ends, which lost 5 bases and 11 bases, there was a span of 21 bases. Germline CDR1 and CDR2: SGHTA and FQGNSA. This CDR3 reads CASSPEGLAYEQYF. The CDR3 coding sequence is TGTGCCAGCAGCCCCGAGGGGCTCGCCTATGAACAGTACTTC.

In its sample, this clonotype was seen many times. This chain connects TRBV7-9 to TRBJ2-1; either TRBD1 or TRBD2 may fit D (5 bases each). This CDR3 has 15 amino acids. The germline CDR1 and CDR2 sequences are SEHNR and FQNEAQ (reference sequence). Trimming took off 2 bases at V and 8 bases at J, with 16 bases between the two ends. In nucleotides, the CDR3 is TGTGCCAGCAGCTTATTTGGGGGAATGGGGGATGAGCAGTTCTTC. Translation: CASSLFGGMGDEQFF.